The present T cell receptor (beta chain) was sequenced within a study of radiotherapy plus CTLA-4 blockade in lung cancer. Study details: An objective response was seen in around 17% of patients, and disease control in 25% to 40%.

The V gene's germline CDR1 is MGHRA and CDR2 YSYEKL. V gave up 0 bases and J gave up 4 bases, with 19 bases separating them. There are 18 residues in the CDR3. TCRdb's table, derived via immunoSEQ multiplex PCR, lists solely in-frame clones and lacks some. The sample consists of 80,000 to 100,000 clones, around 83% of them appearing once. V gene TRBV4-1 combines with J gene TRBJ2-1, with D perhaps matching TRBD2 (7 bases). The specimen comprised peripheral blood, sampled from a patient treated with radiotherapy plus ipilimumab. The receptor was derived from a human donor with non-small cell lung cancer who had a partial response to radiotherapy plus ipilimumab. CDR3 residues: CASSQDSSQGTTYNEQFF. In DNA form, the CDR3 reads TGCGCCAGCAGCCAAGATTCGTCCCAGGGGACTACTTACAATGAGCAGTTCTTC.